This T cell receptor (beta chain) appears in the sequencing data of a study of T cells after posttransplantation cyclophosphamide. As to this clone: The antigen is not known.

Measured with immunoSEQ multiplex PCR; TCRdb has only the in-frame clones, and not every one. There are about 7,200 clones in the sample; approximately 85% occur only once, and around 16% lies in the top ten. Busulfan-fludarabine conditioning, marrow transplant, and cyclophosphamide on days +3 and +4 were administered. General study points: Recipient CMV seropositivity and CMV reactivation strongly tracked TRB clonality. Blood and skin or GI T cell repertoires showed limited TRB overlap.

The origin of this receptor is a female patient in her forties who received an allogeneic stem cell transplant from a related donor, was CMV-positive, and had no GVHD. Some T cells may trace back to the graft donor. The sample in question was CD4+ T cells sorted from blood, obtained around 1,100 days after allogeneic stem cell transplant with posttransplant cyclophosphamide.

CDR3 sequence reads: CASSGLAGNNEQFF. The CDR3 DNA is TGTGCCAGCAGTGGTCTAGCGGGGAACAATGAGCAGTTCTTC. The genes are TRBV6-4 and TRBJ2-1, with 9 nucleotides matching TRBD2. The length of the CDR3 is 14 residues. The germline gives CDR1 MRHNA, CDR2 SNTAGT. V lost 4 bases to trimming and J lost 5 bases; unmatched junction nucleotides: 3.